A selection of T cell receptor beta chains follows, all from one sample in a study of blood T cell repertoires in COVID-19. Clones were sequenced by immunoSEQ multiplex PCR, and TCRdb holds only the in-frame ones, with some missing. The sample has 360,000 or so clones, 90% seen once. The sample comprised peripheral blood. The receptor set was obtained from a man aged 18 to 30 with active or convalescent COVID-19. CDR3s include the opening cysteine and the closing phenylalanine or tryptophan. The D gene is left open where the match is weak. Rows give clone size only sometimes, using once, few, many, or a class for an expanded clone.

j_call: TRBJ1-2
clone_size: once
d_call: .
v_call: TRBV19
cdr3_aa: CASNAGNYGYTF
cdr3_nt: TGTGCCAGTAACGCGGGGAACTATGGCTACACCTTC

j_call: TRBJ1-1
clone_size: .
d_call: TRBD1
v_call: TRBV27
cdr3_aa: CASSRTGDTEAFF
cdr3_nt: TGTGCCAGCAGTCGGACAGGGGACACTGAAGCTTTCTTT

j_call: TRBJ1-5
clone_size: .
d_call: .
v_call: TRBV6-5
cdr3_aa: CASRLDGNSNQPQHF
cdr3_nt: TGTGCCAGCAGACTGGACGGGAATAGCAATCAGCCCCAGCATTTT

j_call: TRBJ1-2
clone_size: .
d_call: .
v_call: TRBV5-6
cdr3_aa: CASSLGGLVLVANYGYTF
cdr3_nt: TGTGCCAGCAGCTTGGGGGGCCTTGTCCTGGTGGCTAACTATGGCTACACCTTC

j_call: TRBJ2-3
clone_size: .
d_call: TRBD2
v_call: TRBV7-8
cdr3_aa: CASSSRTSGGGTDTQYF
cdr3_nt: TGTGCCAGCAGCTCACGGACTAGCGGGGGGGGAACAGATACGCAGTATTTT

j_call: TRBJ1-1
clone_size: once
d_call: .
v_call: TRBV7-6
cdr3_aa: CASSSNEATEAFF
cdr3_nt: TGTGCCAGCAGCTCCAATGAGGCCACTGAAGCTTTCTTT

j_call: TRBJ1-5
clone_size: .
d_call: TRBD1
v_call: TRBV7-9
cdr3_aa: CASSSTGLGQPQHF
cdr3_nt: TGTGCCAGCAGCTCGACAGGGCTAGGTCAGCCCCAGCATTTT

j_call: TRBJ2-5
clone_size: .
d_call: .
v_call: TRBV18
cdr3_aa: CASSPPPHRGETQYF
cdr3_nt: TGTGCCAGCTCACCGCCCCCACACCGAGGGGAGACCCAGTACTTC

j_call: TRBJ1-1
clone_size: .
d_call: TRBD1
v_call: TRBV5-1
cdr3_aa: CASSRTGQFTEAFF
cdr3_nt: TGCGCCAGCAGCCGCACGGGACAGTTCACTGAAGCTTTCTTT

j_call: TRBJ2-1
clone_size: .
d_call: TRBD2
v_call: TRBV7-3
cdr3_aa: CASSQGTSGVDEQFF
cdr3_nt: TGTGCCAGCAGCCAGGGGACTAGCGGGGTGGATGAGCAGTTCTTC

j_call: TRBJ2-2
clone_size: .
d_call: TRBD1
v_call: TRBV7-8
cdr3_aa: CASRERTGRNTGELFF
cdr3_nt: TGTGCCAGCAGGGAGAGGACAGGGAGGAACACCGGGGAGCTGTTTTTT

j_call: TRBJ2-5
clone_size: .
d_call: .
v_call: TRBV12-3/TRBV12-4
cdr3_aa: CASSSIQGETQYF
cdr3_nt: TGTGCCAGCAGTTCCATCCAGGGGGAGACCCAGTACTTC

j_call: TRBJ2-7
clone_size: .
d_call: .
v_call: TRBV11-2
cdr3_aa: CASSLTHSGYEQYF
cdr3_nt: TGTGCCAGCAGCTTAACGCACAGCGGCTACGAGCAGTACTTC

j_call: TRBJ2-3
clone_size: few
d_call: .
v_call: TRBV7-9
cdr3_aa: CASSSLGGPHTDTQYF
cdr3_nt: TGTGCCAGCAGCTCCCTGGGGGGGCCCCACACAGATACGCAGTATTTT

j_call: TRBJ1-5
clone_size: once
d_call: TRBD1
v_call: TRBV2
cdr3_aa: CASSLDRPRYSNQPQHF
cdr3_nt: TGTGCCAGCAGTCTGGACAGGCCCAGATATAGCAATCAGCCCCAGCATTTT

j_call: TRBJ2-1
clone_size: once
d_call: TRBD1
v_call: TRBV5-8
cdr3_aa: CASSKGATRDEQFF
cdr3_nt: TGTGCCAGCAGCAAGGGGGCCACCCGCGATGAGCAGTTCTTC

j_call: TRBJ1-2
clone_size: few
d_call: .
v_call: TRBV9
cdr3_aa: CASSVVSGWDAYGYTF
cdr3_nt: TGTGCCAGCAGCGTAGTTTCAGGGTGGGATGCCTACGGCTACACCTTC

j_call: TRBJ2-7
clone_size: .
d_call: TRBD2
v_call: TRBV6-5
cdr3_aa: CATFRTSGSMYEQYF
cdr3_nt: TGTGCCACATTCCGGACTAGCGGGAGCATGTACGAGCAGTACTTC

j_call: TRBJ1-4
clone_size: .
d_call: .
v_call: TRBV7-7
cdr3_aa: CASSVSDRSLEKLFF
cdr3_nt: TGTGCCAGCAGCGTGAGCGACAGGTCCTTGGAAAAACTGTTTTTT

j_call: TRBJ2-7
clone_size: .
d_call: .
v_call: TRBV7-2
cdr3_aa: CASSLAEGSTYEQYF
cdr3_nt: TGTGCCAGCAGCTTAGCGGAGGGGTCCACCTACGAGCAGTACTTC

j_call: TRBJ1-5
clone_size: .
d_call: .
v_call: TRBV23-1
cdr3_aa: CASLTRGSDQPQHF
cdr3_nt: TGCGCCAGCCTAACACGGGGGAGCGATCAGCCCCAGCATTTT

j_call: TRBJ2-5
clone_size: .
d_call: .
v_call: TRBV2
cdr3_aa: CASSEGRGGETQYF
cdr3_nt: TGTGCCAGCAGTGAGGGCAGGGGAGGGGAGACCCAGTACTTC

j_call: TRBJ2-1
clone_size: .
d_call: .
v_call: TRBV28
cdr3_aa: CASSLARYEQFF
cdr3_nt: TGTGCCAGCAGTTTAGCCAGGTATGAGCAGTTCTTC

j_call: TRBJ2-5
clone_size: .
d_call: TRBD2
v_call: TRBV27
cdr3_aa: CASSLFTSGGAETQYF
cdr3_nt: TGTGCCAGCAGTTTATTTACTAGCGGGGGAGCAGAGACCCAGTACTTC

j_call: TRBJ2-1
clone_size: .
d_call: TRBD2
v_call: TRBV7-2
cdr3_aa: CASSSRTSGSNEQFF
cdr3_nt: TGTGCCAGCAGCTCAAGGACTAGCGGGAGTAATGAGCAGTTCTTC

j_call: TRBJ2-1
clone_size: .
d_call: TRBD2
v_call: TRBV6-6
cdr3_aa: CASSLAGGPGNEQFF
cdr3_nt: TGTGCCAGCAGTTTAGCGGGGGGGCCGGGCAATGAGCAGTTCTTC

j_call: TRBJ2-7
clone_size: .
d_call: TRBD1
v_call: TRBV19
cdr3_aa: CASSPGQGASYEQYF
cdr3_nt: TGTGCCAGTAGCCCCGGACAGGGAGCCTCCTACGAGCAGTACTTC

j_call: TRBJ2-1
clone_size: .
d_call: .
v_call: TRBV5-1
cdr3_aa: CASSLVWQGGNEQFF
cdr3_nt: TGCGCCAGCAGCTTGGTTTGGCAAGGGGGAAATGAGCAGTTCTTC

j_call: TRBJ2-5
clone_size: .
d_call: TRBD2
v_call: TRBV27
cdr3_aa: CASSREGYQETQYF
cdr3_nt: TGTGCCAGCAGTAGGGAGGGGTACCAAGAGACCCAGTACTTC

j_call: TRBJ1-6
clone_size: .
d_call: TRBD1
v_call: TRBV5-4
cdr3_aa: CASSRPDRAYNSPLHF
cdr3_nt: TGTGCCAGCAGCCGACCAGACAGGGCTTATAATTCACCCCTCCACTTT

j_call: TRBJ2-1
clone_size: .
d_call: TRBD2
v_call: TRBV18
cdr3_aa: CASSQAGAYNEQFF
cdr3_nt: TGTGCCAGCTCACAAGCGGGAGCTTACAATGAGCAGTTCTTC

j_call: TRBJ1-2
clone_size: .
d_call: .
v_call: TRBV19
cdr3_aa: CASSMIYGTGPNYGYTF
cdr3_nt: TGTGCCAGTAGTATGATTTACGGGACTGGCCCTAACTATGGCTACACCTTC

j_call: TRBJ1-5
clone_size: .
d_call: .
v_call: TRBV9
cdr3_aa: CASSSMDNNQPQHF
cdr3_nt: TGTGCCAGCAGCTCGATGGACAACAATCAGCCCCAGCATTTT

j_call: TRBJ2-7
clone_size: .
d_call: TRBD2
v_call: TRBV20-1
cdr3_aa: CSARLAGEQYF
cdr3_nt: TGCAGTGCTAGACTAGCGGGAGAGCAGTACTTC

j_call: TRBJ2-7
clone_size: .
d_call: TRBD2
v_call: TRBV7-2
cdr3_aa: CASSLRDYGPYEQYF
cdr3_nt: TGTGCCAGCAGCTTAAGGGACTACGGCCCCTACGAGCAGTACTTC

j_call: TRBJ1-1
clone_size: .
d_call: TRBD1
v_call: TRBV7-3
cdr3_aa: CASNLGQGRLEAFF
cdr3_nt: TGTGCCAGCAACTTAGGACAGGGGCGATTGGAAGCTTTCTTT

j_call: TRBJ1-2
clone_size: once
d_call: TRBD1
v_call: TRBV2
cdr3_aa: CASRGTVRGYTF
cdr3_nt: TGTGCCAGCCGAGGGACAGTTCGAGGCTACACCTTC

j_call: TRBJ2-1
clone_size: .
d_call: TRBD1
v_call: TRBV10-3
cdr3_aa: CAIRGDSYNEQFF
cdr3_nt: TGTGCCATCAGGGGGGACAGCTACAATGAGCAGTTCTTC

j_call: TRBJ2-3
clone_size: .
d_call: TRBD2
v_call: TRBV7-2
cdr3_aa: CASSLDPGGSGETDTQYF
cdr3_nt: TGTGCCAGCAGCTTAGATCCCGGTGGTAGCGGGGAAACAGATACGCAGTATTTT

j_call: TRBJ2-1
clone_size: .
d_call: .
v_call: TRBV18
cdr3_aa: CASSPDGTKYNEQFF
cdr3_nt: TGTGCCAGCTCACCGGACGGGACAAAATACAATGAGCAGTTCTTC

j_call: TRBJ1-1
clone_size: .
d_call: .
v_call: TRBV7-3
cdr3_aa: CASSSNLNTEAFF
cdr3_nt: TGTGCCAGCAGCTCAAACTTGAACACTGAAGCTTTCTTT

j_call: TRBJ2-7
clone_size: .
d_call: TRBD1
v_call: TRBV27
cdr3_aa: CASSLRQGVYEQYF
cdr3_nt: TGTGCCAGCAGCTTACGACAGGGCGTCTACGAGCAGTACTTC

j_call: TRBJ2-1
clone_size: .
d_call: TRBD2
v_call: TRBV28
cdr3_aa: CASSELAENNEQFF
cdr3_nt: TGTGCCAGCTCTGAACTAGCGGAGAACAATGAGCAGTTCTTC